Reported below is one T cell receptor beta chain. Sequencing was performed with immunoSEQ multiplex PCR; in TCRdb, only in-frame clones are kept and a portion is missing. The sample carries about 98,000 clones, roughly 89% recorded once. Time point defined: baseline, week 1 (first vaccination visit). This sample's treatment: pre-vaccination baseline after standard-of-care therapy. These data come from a study of a mutant IDH1 vaccine in newly diagnosed glioma. Across the whole study: Earlier therapy was either radiotherapy, temozolomide, or both, and most got both.

The germline V gene encodes CDR1 WSHSY and CDR2 SAAADI. The CDR3 sequence is 15 residues long. The V gene end was trimmed by 3 bases and the J gene end by 4 bases; junction bases not matched to a gene: 5. Sequenced material: PBMCs, taken from a glioma patient treated with radiotherapy, temozolomide or both. The chain couples TRBV10-2 to TRBJ2-5; 10 positions agree with TRBD1. This TCR derives from a woman in her 50s with glioma. This CDR3 reads CASSDRDRGGETQYF. The CDR3 coding sequence is TGCGCCAGCAGTGACCGGGACAGGGGCGGAGAGACCCAGTACTTC.